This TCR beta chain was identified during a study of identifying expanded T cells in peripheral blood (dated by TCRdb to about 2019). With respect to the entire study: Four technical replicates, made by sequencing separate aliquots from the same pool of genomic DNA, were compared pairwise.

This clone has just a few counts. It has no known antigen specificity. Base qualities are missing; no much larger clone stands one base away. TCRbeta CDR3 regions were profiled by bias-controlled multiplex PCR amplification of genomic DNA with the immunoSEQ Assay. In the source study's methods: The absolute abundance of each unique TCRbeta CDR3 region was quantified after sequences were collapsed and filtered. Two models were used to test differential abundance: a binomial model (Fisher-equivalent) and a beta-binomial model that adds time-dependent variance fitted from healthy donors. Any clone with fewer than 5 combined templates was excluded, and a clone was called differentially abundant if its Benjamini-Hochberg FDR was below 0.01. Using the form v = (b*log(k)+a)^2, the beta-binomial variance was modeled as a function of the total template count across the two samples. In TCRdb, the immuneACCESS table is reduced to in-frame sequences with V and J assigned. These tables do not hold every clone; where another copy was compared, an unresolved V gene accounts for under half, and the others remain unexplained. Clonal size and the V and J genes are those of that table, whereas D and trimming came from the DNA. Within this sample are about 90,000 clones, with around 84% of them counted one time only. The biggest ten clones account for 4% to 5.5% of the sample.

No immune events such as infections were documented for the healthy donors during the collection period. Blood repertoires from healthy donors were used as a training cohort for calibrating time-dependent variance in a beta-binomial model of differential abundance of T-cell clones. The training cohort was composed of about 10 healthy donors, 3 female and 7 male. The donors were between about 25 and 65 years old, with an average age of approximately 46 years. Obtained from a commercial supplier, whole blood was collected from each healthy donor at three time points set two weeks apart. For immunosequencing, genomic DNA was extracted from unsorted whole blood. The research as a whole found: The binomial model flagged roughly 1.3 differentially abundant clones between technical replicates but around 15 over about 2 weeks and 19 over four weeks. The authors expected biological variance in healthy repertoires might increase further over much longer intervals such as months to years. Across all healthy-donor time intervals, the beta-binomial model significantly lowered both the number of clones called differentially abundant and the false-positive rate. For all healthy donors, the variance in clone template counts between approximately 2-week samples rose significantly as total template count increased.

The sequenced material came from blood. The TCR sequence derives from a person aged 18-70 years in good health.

The CDR3 is CASSLAMGRSYEQYF. The DNA is TGTGCCAGCAGCTTGGCGATGGGACGGAGCTACGAGCAGTACTTC. This receptor chain uses TRBV5-6 and TRBJ2-7, with a tentative D call of TRBD1 or TRBD2, each matching 5 bases. The germline V gene provides CDR1 SGHDT and CDR2 YYEEEE. Counted from cysteine to phenylalanine, this CDR3 has 15 amino acids. Only the CDR3 portion is preserved as DNA: 45 bases, with reading frame beginning at the first base. V was cut back by 0 bases and J by 3 bases, leaving a gap of 13 bases between them.